The 29 T cell receptor beta chains given below trace back to one sample, sequenced in a study of post-analysis software for immune sequencing data. Overall study findings and caveats: TRBV5-6, TRBV5-1 and TRBV20-1 were among roughly 5 TRBV segments more frequent in patients than controls.

No antigen has been assigned to these receptors. cDNA libraries of TCR beta carried unique molecular identifiers. TCRdb processed the PCR reads anew with MiXCR; each CDR3 protein has one entry. The sample holds about 560,000 distinct CDR3 sequences, about 40% seen once. Specimen: blood. These receptors were taken from a girl aged 5-17 years with multiple sclerosis.

V gene TRBV12-3 or TRBV12-4 combines with J gene TRBJ1-5; D not resolved. The CDR3 runs 13 residues. The germline V and J ends were trimmed by 4 bases and 6 bases, with 10 bases remaining between them. The CDR3 is CASSYEEIQPQHF. In nucleotides, the CDR3 is TGTGCCAGCAGTTATGAGGAGATTCAGCCCCAGCATTTT.

The genes are TRBV5-5 and TRBJ2-5; D is unresolved. The ends were cut back, 6 bases at V and 2 bases at J, with 14 bases in the middle. This CDR3 comprises 14 residues. The germline CDR1 and CDR2 sequences are SGHKS and YYEKEE (reference sequence). The CDR3 spells CASKGGRQQETQYF. DNA for the CDR3: TGTGCCAGCAAGGGCGGACGGCAGCAAGAGACCCAGTACTTC.

The V call is TRBV9, the J call TRBJ2-1; either TRBD1 or TRBD2 may supply D (7 bases each). Germline values: CDR1 SGDLS, CDR2 YYNGEE. This CDR3 is 15 amino acids long. With 3 bases removed from V and 7 bases from J, the gap between germline ends came to 17 bases. The CDR3 region is CASSAQGRGGNEQFF. Written as DNA, the CDR3 is TGTGCCAGCAGCGCGCAGGGCAGGGGGGGAAATGAGCAGTTCTTC. The full variable domain, rest sourced from reference TRBV9 and TRBJ2-1, is DSGVTQTPKHLITATGQRVTLRCSPRSGDLSVYWYQQSLDQGLQFLIQYYNGEERAKGNILERFSAQQFPDLHSELNLSSLELGDSALYFCASSAQGRGGNEQFFGPGTRLTVL.

The rearrangement uses TRBV7-8 and TRBJ2-1; no clear D. Germline values: CDR1 SGHVS, CDR2 FQNEAQ. The CDR3 runs 16 residues. Trimming left V 5 bases short and J 0 bases short, with 14 bases between. This CDR3 is CASSATAIYSYNEQFF. The CDR3 region has the DNA TGTGCCAGCAGCGCCACAGCAATATACTCCTACAATGAGCAGTTCTTC.

This clonotype was seen more than once but under ten times. V usage is TRBV20-1 and J usage is TRBJ1-5, with D perhaps TRBD1 (5 bases). This CDR3 has 13 amino acids. Germline V lookup: CDR1 DFQATT, CDR2 SNEGSKA (reference sequence). Trimming shortened V by 5 bases and J by 3 bases, and 11 bases separated the two germline ends. The CDR3 spells CSAQGTHNQPQHF. Written as DNA, the CDR3 is TGCAGTGCTCAAGGGACGCACAATCAGCCCCAGCATTTT.

The chain links TRBV4-1 to TRBJ2-1, with D possibly TRBD2 on 5 matching bases. CDR3 length equals 13 residues. Germline loops: CDR1 MGHRA, CDR2 YSYEKL. V was trimmed by 1 base and J by 13 bases, leaving 14 bases between them. The CDR3 protein is CASSQVMMEDQFF. CDR3 DNA: TGCGCCAGCAGCCAAGTAATGATGGAGGACCAGTTCTTC.

This chain connects TRBV3-1 to TRBJ2-7, with D unclear. Trimming removed 1 base at V and 3 bases at J, with 13 bases between. There are 15 residues in the CDR3. The germline gives CDR1 LGHDT, CDR2 YNNKEL (reference sequence). The chain's CDR3 is CASSQGPDWFYEQYF. Here the CDR3 DNA reads TGTGCCAGCAGCCAAGGCCCTGACTGGTTCTACGAGCAGTACTTC.

This rearrangement joins TRBV5-6 to TRBJ1-5; D gene uncertain. V was trimmed by 0 bases and J by 5 bases, leaving 15 bases between them. CDR1 is SGHDT and CDR2 is YYEEEE in the germline V gene. The CDR3 runs 16 residues. The CDR3 region is CASSLASETPDQPQHF. The CDR3 bases are TGTGCCAGCAGCTTGGCATCCGAGACTCCGGATCAGCCCCAGCATTTT.

The rearrangement uses TRBV12-3 or TRBV12-4 and TRBJ1-5, with D perhaps matching TRBD1 (6 bases). Trimming removed 6 bases at V and 4 bases at J, with 10 bases between. The CDR3 is 13 amino acids. The CDR3 region has the DNA TGTGCCAGCAGCTCCAGGGGAAATCAGCCCCAGCATTTT. Translated, it gives CASSSRGNQPQHF.

This clonotype was recorded a few times. The gene calls are TRBV12-3 or TRBV12-4 and TRBJ2-7; maybe TRBD2 (5 bases). The CDR3 has 14 residues. V was trimmed by 6 bases and J by 3 bases, leaving 15 bases between them. In DNA, the CDR3 is TGTGCCAGCAGGCGACGGGGTAGGAGCTACGAGCAGTACTTC. Its protein product is CASRRRGRSYEQYF.

The chain uses TRBV7-2 and TRBJ2-3; D unresolved. CDR1 is SGHTA and CDR2 is FQGNSA in the germline V gene. There are 15 residues in the CDR3. V shed 7 bases and J shed 2 bases, with 16 bases lying between them. The CDR3 spells CASTNGGALTDTQYF. CDR3 in DNA: TGTGCCAGCACAAACGGCGGAGCACTCACAGATACGCAGTATTTT.

This rearrangement joins TRBV9 to TRBJ1-3; a weak D match, TRBD1 (5 bases). The CDR3 runs 14 residues. Germline CDR1 is SGDLS and CDR2 is YYNGEE. Trimming shortened V by 4 bases and J by 0 bases, and 8 bases separated the two germline ends. CDR3 loop: CASSRGSSGNTIYF. CDR3 in DNA: TGTGCCAGCAGCCGGGGGAGCTCTGGAAACACCATATATTTT.

This clonotype has just a few counts. The chain has TRBV10-3 and TRBJ2-7; 8 nucleotides match TRBD2. The CDR3 runs to 14 residues. The junction had 15 bases not matched to a gene; V was cut back by 10 bases and J by 7 bases. CDR1 is ENHRY, CDR2 SYGVKD, per germline. The CDR3 spells CATRGNSGNGEQYF. The CDR3 bases are TGTGCCACCAGAGGGAATAGCGGGAATGGTGAGCAGTACTTC.

The chain has TRBV24-1 and TRBJ1-2, with 8 nucleotides matching TRBD1. The V gene's germline CDR1 is KGHDR and CDR2 SFDVKD. V was pared by 0 bases and J by 8 bases, with 1 base of the junction left unmatched. This CDR3 region has 13 residues. CDR3 region: CATSDLAGGGYTF. The CDR3 DNA reads TGTGCCACCAGTGATTTGGCAGGGGGCGGCTACACCTTC.

The chain is built from TRBV3-1 and TRBJ2-4, with D uncertain. Germline lookup yields CDR1 LGHDT and CDR2 YNNKEL (reference sequence). The CDR3 extends over 15 amino acids. Trimming took 5 bases from V and 0 from J, leaving 11 bases between them. CDR3 protein: CASSDAPGAKNIQYF. The CDR3 DNA is TGTGCCAGCAGCGATGCCCCGGGAGCCAAAAACATTCAGTACTTC.

This chain connects TRBV12-3 or TRBV12-4 to TRBJ1-5; no reliable D call. The CDR3 is made up of 20 amino acids. The V end lost 5 bases, the J end lost 2 bases, and 28 bases lay between the germline ends. CDR3: CASSPLKFLRRYVGNQPQHF. The DNA of the CDR3 is TGTGCCAGCAGTCCACTTAAGTTCCTCCGTCGGTATGTGGGCAATCAGCCCCAGCATTTT.

The chain carries TRBV12-3 or TRBV12-4 and TRBJ1-5; D possibly corresponds to TRBD1 (5 bases). Trimming stripped 3 bases from V and 1 base from J, with 16 bases between. CDR3 length equals 17 residues. The CDR3 spells CASSFRGVDRSNQPQHF. CDR3 DNA sequence: TGTGCCAGCAGTTTTAGGGGCGTAGACAGAAGCAATCAGCCCCAGCATTTT.

V gene TRBV10-3 combines with J gene TRBJ2-7; D may match TRBD1 or TRBD2 (7 bases each). The CDR3 has 15 residues. V lost 7 bases and J lost 6, with 22 bases in between. The germline gives CDR1 ENHRY, CDR2 SYGVKD. CDR3 coding DNA: TGTGCCATCAATCCAGGGGGGGGCCAGGCACTCGAGCAGTACTTC. Residues: CAINPGGGQALEQYF.

This clonotype was found a few times. The chain employs TRBV7-9 and TRBJ1-2; no clear D gene. This CDR3 is 12 amino acids long. The germline gives CDR1 SEHNR, CDR2 FQNEAQ (reference sequence). With 5 bases removed from V and 8 bases from J, the gap between germline ends came to 12 bases. In DNA, the CDR3 is TGTGCCAGCAGCCCACGCGATGGCGGCTACACCTTC. This encodes CASSPRDGGYTF. The full variable domain, rest sourced from reference TRBV7-9 and TRBJ1-2, is DTGVSQNPRHKITKRGQNVTFRCDPISEHNRLYWYRQTLGQGPEFLTYFQNEAQLEKSRLLSDRFSAERPKGSFSTLEIQRTEQGDSAMYLCASSPRDGGYTFGSGTRLTVV.

The chain uses TRBV10-3 and TRBJ1-2, with TRBD1 identical over 8 bases. Germline V lookup: CDR1 ENHRY, CDR2 SYGVKD. This CDR3 comprises 14 residues. V gave up 3 bases and J gave up 8 bases; unmatched junction bases: 8. The CDR3 here is CAISESGQGRGYTF. The CDR3 region has the DNA TGTGCCATCAGTGAAAGTGGACAGGGAAGGGGCTACACCTTC.

V gene TRBV4-1 combines with J gene TRBJ2-7; D may correspond to TRBD1 or TRBD2 (6 bases each). V was shortened by 0 bases and J by 5 bases, with 20 bases between the two germline ends. The CDR3 has 17 amino acids. CDR1 is MGHRA and CDR2 is YSYEKL in the germline V gene. CDR3: CASSQDRSGGALDEQYF. The CDR3 nucleotides are TGCGCCAGCAGCCAAGACCGGTCCGGGGGCGCCTTAGACGAGCAGTACTTC.

The genes are TRBV20-1 and TRBJ1-2, with 10 positions matching TRBD1. Germline lookup yields CDR1 DFQATT and CDR2 SNEGSKA (reference sequence). This CDR3 has 15 residues. The V and J ends lost 0 bases and 4 bases, in that order; junction bases with no gene match: 5. CDR3 residues: CSAREGTGAPYGYTF. The CDR3 nucleotides read TGCAGTGCTAGAGAGGGGACAGGGGCTCCCTATGGCTACACCTTC.

About this clonotype itself: An end of the junction differs from the germline gene, which may be a read error. The chain employs TRBV24-1 and TRBJ2-7; either TRBD1 or TRBD2 may fit D (5 bases each). CDR3 length: 16 amino acids. CDR1 KGHDR and CDR2 SFDVKD come from the germline V gene. CDR3 nucleotide sequence: TGTGCCACCAGTGATTCGGGGCAGGGACCGTCCTACAAGCAGTACTTC. As protein: CATSDSGQGPSYKQYF.

This chain connects TRBV5-1 to TRBJ1-2, with 7 bases that match TRBD1. Germline assignment: CDR1 SGHRS and CDR2 YFSETQ. V shed 4 bases and J 1 base; nucleotides not matched to a gene: 4. This CDR3 has 14 residues. CDR3 nucleotides: TGCGCCAGCAGCGCTCGGGACAGTAACTATGGCTACACCTTC. It is translated as CASSARDSNYGYTF.

Here the CDR3 reads CASSLSSTNEKLFF. The CDR3 DNA follows: TGTGCCAGCAGCTTGAGTTCAACTAATGAAAAACTGTTTTTT. V gene TRBV9 combines with J gene TRBJ1-4; D call uncertain. V was shortened by 4 bases and J by 0 bases, with 7 bases between the two germline ends. Germline values: CDR1 SGDLS, CDR2 YYNGEE. The CDR3 is made up of 14 amino acids.

In regard to this clonotype: One junction end disagrees with the germline gene, perhaps due to a read error. The chain joins TRBV20-1 to TRBJ1-5, with D possibly matching TRBD1 (6 bases). CDR1 is DFQATT and CDR2 is SNEGSKA in the germline V gene (reference sequence). The length of the CDR3 is 14 residues. Here the CDR3 DNA reads TGCAGTGCCAGAGGGGGGGACGGTTATCAGCCCCAGCATTTT. As protein: CSARGGDGYQPQHF.

The chain carries TRBV29-1 and TRBJ1-2, with a weak D call TRBD1 (6 bases). This CDR3 is built from 13 residues. The V end lost 6 bases, the J end lost 1 base, and 12 bases lay between the germline ends. Looked up from germline, CDR1 is SQVTM and CDR2 is ANQGSEA. The CDR3 DNA reads TGCAGCGTCACAGGGACCGTTAACTATGGCTACACCTTC. This encodes CSVTGTVNYGYTF.

V and J are TRBV19 and TRBJ1-2; weak D call: TRBD1 (5 bases). This CDR3 is 14 amino acids long. Looked up from germline, CDR1 is LNHDA and CDR2 is SQIVND (reference sequence). Trimming took off 5 bases at V and 0 bases at J, with 10 bases between the two ends. DNA for the CDR3: TGTGCCAGTAGTCGGGGCCAAACTAACTATGGCTACACCTTC. It specifies CASSRGQTNYGYTF. Looking up the rest from reference TRBV19 and TRBJ1-2 gives the full variable domain: DGGITQSPKYLFRKEGQNVTLSCEQNLNHDAMYWYRQDPGQGLRLIYYSQIVNDFQKGDIAEGYSVSREKKESFPLTVTSAQKNPTAFYLCASSRGQTNYGYTFGSGTRLTVV.

The chain uses TRBV25-1 and TRBJ1-2; D gene uncertain. This CDR3 has 12 amino acids. Germline V gives CDR1 MGHDK, CDR2 SYGVNS. V lost 4 bases to trimming and J lost 3 bases, with 6 bases between them. The CDR3 region has the DNA TGTGCCAGCAGTGGGCGGGACTATGGCTACACCTTC. Translated: CASSGRDYGYTF.